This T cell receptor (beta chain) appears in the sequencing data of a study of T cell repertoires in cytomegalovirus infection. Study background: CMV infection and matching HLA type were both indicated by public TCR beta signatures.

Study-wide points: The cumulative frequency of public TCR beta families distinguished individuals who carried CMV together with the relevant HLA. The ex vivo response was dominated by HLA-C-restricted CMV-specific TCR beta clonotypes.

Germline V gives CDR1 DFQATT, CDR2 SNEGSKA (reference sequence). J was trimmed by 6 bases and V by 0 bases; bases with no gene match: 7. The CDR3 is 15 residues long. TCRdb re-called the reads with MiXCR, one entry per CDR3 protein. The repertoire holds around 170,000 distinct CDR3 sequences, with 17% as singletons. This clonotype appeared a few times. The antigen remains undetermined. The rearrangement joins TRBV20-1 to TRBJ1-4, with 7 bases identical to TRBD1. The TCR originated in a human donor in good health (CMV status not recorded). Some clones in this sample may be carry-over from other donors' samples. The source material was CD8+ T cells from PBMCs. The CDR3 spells CSARDLRQGDEKLFF. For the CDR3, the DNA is TGCAGTGCTAGAGATTTGAGACAGGGAGATGAAAAACTGTTTTTT.